Presented here are 9 T cell receptor beta chains from one specimen sequenced in a study of blood T cell repertoires in COVID-19. Clones were read by immunoSEQ multiplex PCR, and TCRdb kept only the in-frame ones, dropping some. The sample has about 43,000 clones, roughly 89% seen once; the top ten hold 15%. Sample: peripheral blood. Every receptor here comes from a man aged 55 to 70 with active COVID-19.

This chain connects TRBV28 to TRBJ2-7; TRBD2 agrees at 8 bases. CDR3 size: 14 residues. Germline CDR1 reads MDHEN; CDR2 reads SYDVKM. Unmatched junction bases numbered 8, after V lost 10 bases and J lost 0 bases. The CDR3, as DNA: TGTGCCACCCGATACCGGGAGGGCTCCTACGAGCAGTACTTC. This encodes CATRYREGSYEQYF. Full variable domain (outside the CDR3, taken from reference TRBV28 and TRBJ2-7): DVKVTQSSRYLVKRTGEKVFLECVQDMDHENMFWYRQDPGLGLRLIYFSYDVKMKEKGDIPEGYSVSREKKERFSLILESASTNQTSMYLCATRYREGSYEQYFGPGTRLTVT.

The chain uses TRBV28 and TRBJ2-7, with 11 bases lining up with TRBD2. Germline loops: CDR1 MDHEN, CDR2 SYDVKM. This CDR3 spans 18 amino acids. The trim removed 3 bases at V and 0 bases at J, leaving 10 bases unmatched. CDR3 sequence reads: CASSFRDGGLAVSYEQYF. Here the CDR3 DNA reads TGTGCCAGCAGTTTCCGGGACGGGGGACTAGCGGTCTCCTACGAGCAGTACTTC.

This clone was detected only a few times. Different DNA sequences within this sample yield the same CDR3. This chain links TRBV18 with TRBJ1-5; unclear D gene. With 3 bases removed from V and 6 bases from J, the gap between germline ends came to 9 bases. The length of the CDR3 is 13 residues. Germline lookup yields CDR1 KGHSH and CDR2 LQKENI. The CDR3 loop is CASSPGEGQPQHF. DNA of the CDR3: TGTGCCAGCTCACCTGGGGAGGGTCAGCCCCAGCATTTT. The full variable domain, in which reference TRBV18 and TRBJ1-5 provide the parts outside the CDR3, is NAGVMQNPRHLVRRRGQEARLRCSPMKGHSHVYWYRQLPEEGLKFMVYLQKENIIDESGMPKERFSAEFPKEGPSILRIQQVVRGDSAAYFCASSPGEGQPQHFGDGTRLSIL.

This chain connects TRBV4-3 to TRBJ1-1, with unresolved D. With 0 bases removed from V and 0 bases from J, the gap between germline ends came to 14 bases. Germline loops: CDR1 LGHNA, CDR2 YSLEER. The CDR3 extends over 17 amino acids. The CDR3 spells CASSQEKRPDLNTEAFF. The CDR3 coding sequence is TGCGCCAGCAGCCAAGAAAAGCGCCCAGACTTGAACACTGAAGCTTTCTTT.

The V call is TRBV3-1 (or the pseudogene TRBV3-2), the J call TRBJ2-1, with D maybe TRBD2 (5 bases). The germline V gene has CDR1 LGHDT and CDR2 YNNKEL (reference sequence). Trimming left V 0 bases short and J 12 bases short, with 12 bases between. This CDR3 has 13 amino acids. The CDR3 DNA sequence: TGTGCCAGCAGCCAAGACCGAGGGCTGGCGCAGTTCTTC. As protein: CASSQDRGLAQFF.

J is TRBJ2-3 and V is TRBV4-3, with TRBD2 matching 10 bases. CDR1 and CDR2 (germline): LGHNA, YSLEER. The CDR3 is 19 amino acids. Trimming removed 1 base from V and 1 base from J; junction bases left unmatched: 11. The CDR3 region is CASSQVPSGGAIGTDTQYF. In DNA form, the CDR3 reads TGCGCCAGCAGCCAAGTTCCCAGCGGGGGGGCTATTGGCACAGATACGCAGTATTTT.

The rearrangement uses TRBV28 and TRBJ2-1, with D perhaps matching TRBD2 (7 bases). CDR1 and CDR2 from the germline V gene are MDHEN and SYDVKM. Trimming took off 1 base at V and 0 bases at J, with 10 bases between the two ends. The CDR3 totals 16 residues. The CDR3 DNA reads as TGTGCCAGCAGTTTATTACGGGGGGCCTCCTACAATGAGCAGTTCTTC. Its protein product is CASSLLRGASYNEQFF.

V gene TRBV9 combines with J gene TRBJ2-1; possibly TRBD2 for D (5 bases). The CDR3 spans 18 residues. Between the trimmed V and J ends, which lost 3 bases and 0 bases, there was a span of 19 bases. Germline CDR1 reads SGDLS; CDR2 reads YYNGEE. The CDR3 nucleotides are TGTGCCAGCAGCGCATCTCGAGCAGGAGGAAGCTCCTACAATGAGCAGTTCTTC. Its protein product is CASSASRAGGSSYNEQFF.

The V call is TRBV19, the J call TRBJ1-6, with 8 bases lining up with TRBD1. CDR3 length equals 16 residues. From germline, CDR1 is LNHDA and CDR2 SQIVND (reference sequence). Trimming at V came to 4 bases and at J to 4 bases, leaving 6 bases not matched to a gene. The CDR3 sequence is CASSKGQELYNSPLHF. DNA of the CDR3: TGTGCCAGTAGTAAGGGACAGGAGCTGTATAATTCACCCCTCCACTTT.